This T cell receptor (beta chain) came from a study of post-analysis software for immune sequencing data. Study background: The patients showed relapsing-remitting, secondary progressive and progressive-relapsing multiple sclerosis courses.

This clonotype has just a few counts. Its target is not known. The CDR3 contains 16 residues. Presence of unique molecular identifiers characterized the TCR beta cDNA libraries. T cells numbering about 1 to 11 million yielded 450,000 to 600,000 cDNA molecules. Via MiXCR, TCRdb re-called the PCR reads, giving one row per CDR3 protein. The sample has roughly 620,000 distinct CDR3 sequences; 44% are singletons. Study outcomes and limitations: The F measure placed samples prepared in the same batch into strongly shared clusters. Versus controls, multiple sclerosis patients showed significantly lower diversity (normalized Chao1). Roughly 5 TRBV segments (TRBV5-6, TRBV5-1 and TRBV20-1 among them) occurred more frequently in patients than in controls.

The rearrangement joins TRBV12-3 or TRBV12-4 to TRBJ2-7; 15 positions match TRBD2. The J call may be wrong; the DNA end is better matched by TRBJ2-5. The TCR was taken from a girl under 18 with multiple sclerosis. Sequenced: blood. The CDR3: CASSLGTSGGEETQYF. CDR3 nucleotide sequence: TGTGCCAGCAGTTTAGGGACTAGCGGGGGGGAAGAGACCCAGTACTTC.